This TCR beta chain was captured by sequencing in a study of PD-1 blockade in mismatch repair-deficient tumors. Study conclusions and caveats: Tumor-resident clones, often absent from pretreatment blood, expanded after pembrolizumab and then contracted.

On this clone: Its specificity is unknown.

TCR sequencing covered a few patients who responded to pembrolizumab. V was cut by 1 base and J by 1 base, with 12 bases left in between. CDR3 length: 15 amino acids. CDR1 and CDR2 (germline): SQVTM, ANQGSEA. Only in-frame clones appear in the TCRdb table, and some are missing; sequencing was by immunoSEQ multiplex PCR. The sample records about 130,000 clones, 88% being singletons. The chain has TRBV29-1 and TRBJ2-3; D possibly uses TRBD1 or TRBD2 (5 bases each). The origin of this receptor is an adult with mismatch repair-deficient cancer. The sequencing used peripheral blood, collected 72 weeks after starting pembrolizumab. The CDR3 loop is CSVEARGVGTDTQYF. The CDR3 DNA reads as TGCAGCGTTGAAGCCCGGGGCGTGGGCACAGATACGCAGTATTTT.